This entry is about one T cell receptor (beta chain). The record originates from a study of cytomegalovirus exposure and HLA in healthy donors. Primers for the PCR totalled 60 Vbeta and 13 Jbeta. Produced via immunoSEQ multiplex PCR; TCRdb's table is partial and in-frame only. The sample has approximately 200,000 clones, roughly 80% seen once. The germline gives CDR1 SGHDT, CDR2 YYEEEE. This CDR3 region has 12 residues. With 0 bases removed from V and 8 bases from J, the gap between germline ends came to 8 bases. Participants comprised healthy donors of bone marrow. The chain joins TRBV5-6 to TRBJ1-1; no clear D gene. The source material was PBMCs. The sequence was collected from a woman in her twenties or thirties in good health and CMV-seropositive. This CDR3 is CASSLAGREAFF. The DNA for the CDR3 is TGTGCCAGCAGCTTGGCGGGGAGGGAAGCTTTCTTT.